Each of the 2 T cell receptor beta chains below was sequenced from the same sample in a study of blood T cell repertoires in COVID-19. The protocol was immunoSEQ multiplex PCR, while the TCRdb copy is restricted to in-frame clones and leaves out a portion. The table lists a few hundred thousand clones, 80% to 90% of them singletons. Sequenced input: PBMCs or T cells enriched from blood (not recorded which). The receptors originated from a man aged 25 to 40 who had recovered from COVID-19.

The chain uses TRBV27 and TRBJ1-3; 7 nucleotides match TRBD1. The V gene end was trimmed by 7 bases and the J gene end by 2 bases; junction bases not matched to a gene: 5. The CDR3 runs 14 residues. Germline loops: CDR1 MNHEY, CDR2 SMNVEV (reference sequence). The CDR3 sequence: CASMRGGAGNTIYF. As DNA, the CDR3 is TGTGCCAGCATGAGAGGGGGCGCTGGAAACACCATATATTTT.

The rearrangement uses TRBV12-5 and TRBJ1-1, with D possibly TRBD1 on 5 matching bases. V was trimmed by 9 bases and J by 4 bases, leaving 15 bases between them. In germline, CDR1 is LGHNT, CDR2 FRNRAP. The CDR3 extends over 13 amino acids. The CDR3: CASEPGRITEAFF. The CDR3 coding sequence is TGTGCTAGCGAGCCAGGGAGGATCACTGAAGCTTTCTTT. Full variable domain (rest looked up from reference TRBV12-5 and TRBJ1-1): DARVTQTPRHKVTEMGQEVTMRCQPILGHNTVFWYRQTMMQGLELLAYFRNRAPLDDSGMPKDRFSAEMPDATLATLKIQPSEPRDSAVYFCASEPGRITEAFFGQGTRLTVV.